A selection of T cell receptor beta chains follows, all from one sample in a study of shared T cell receptors in the human thymus. TCRdb's copy holds only in-frame clones and misses some; the assay was immunoSEQ multiplex PCR. The table records about 730,000 clones, approximately 85% of them present only once. The same specimen was also included in a second study, on human thymus T cells.

Sample: thymocytes. These receptors were taken from a girl under two years old with a congenital heart defect. Each CDR3 is given without its conserved first and last residue.

>TRBV20-1|9|TRBJ2-7
SANRVGEQY
>TRBV2|12|TRBJ2-1
ASRGSGALREQF
>TRBV4-2|19|TRBJ2-4
ASSQKGSGLADKLAKNIQY
>TRBV14|12|TRBJ2-5
ASSQERLPETQY
>TRBV7-8|12|TRBJ1-4
ASSPDSLNEKLF
>TRBV27|11|TRBJ1-2
ASRPNTFYGYT
>TRBV5-6|15|TRBJ1-1
ASSFLTGLMSNTEAF
>TRBV5-6|14|TRBJ2-1
ASSSPDRGHYNEQF
>TRBV2|15|TRBJ1-2
ASSPRTGGILPVGYT
>TRBV11-2|15|TRBJ1-1
ASSLRGAGGYDTEAF
>TRBV7-6|16|TRBJ1-1
ASSLTSTPGHEDTEAF
>TRBV28|9|TRBJ1-1
ASSLSGEAF
>TRBV6-6|12|TRBJ1-3
ASSYKTPGNTIY
>TRBV2|15|TRBJ2-3
ASSGLAGGASTDTQY
>TRBV4-3|17|TRBJ2-4
ASSQDRRGRTGPKNIQY
>TRBV9|15|TRBJ2-7
ASSVGSPRDRVDEQY
>TRBV5-1|10|TRBJ1-2
ASTSTGDSYT
>TRBV15|16|TRBJ1-5
ATSRDSRDRESNQPQH
>TRBV7-2|12|TRBJ2-2
ASSLARGSGELF
>TRBV9|18|TRBJ2-1
ASSVAPTSGGTNTNNEQF
>TRBV11-2|10|TRBJ2-3
ASSLGRGTQY
>TRBV29-1|13|TRBJ1-2
RPSSGGGGGYGYT
>TRBV9|9|TRBJ1-2
ASSVGQRYT
>TRBV5-5|13|TRBJ1-2
ASSLRWDRGRGYT
>TRBV4-1|14|TRBJ2-1
ASSPGLPDIYNEQF
>TRBV5-4|12|TRBJ1-2
ASTLGQGTYGYT
>TRBV29-1|18|TRBJ2-1
SVASPPGQGAREVYNEQF
>TRBV10-1|12|TRBJ2-1
ASSAGHLYNEQF
>TRBV5-1|13|TRBJ1-3
ASSLGQFSGNTIY
>TRBV5-1|12|TRBJ2-7
ASSLRTSDHEQY
>TRBV4-3|13|TRBJ2-7
ASSQDEGRAYEQY
>TRBV5-5|16|TRBJ1-1
ASSLIGDRGRLNTEAF
>TRBV6-5|12|TRBJ2-7
ASSYSPDSYEQY
>TRBV27|12|TRBJ2-7
ASSFAGGGYEQY
>TRBV7-9|12|TRBJ2-7
ASSLTRGVYEQY
>TRBV29-1|15|TRBJ1-1
SVESARGPGLNTEAF
>TRBV20-1|9|TRBJ1-1
SAGRRTEAF
>TRBV19|10|TRBJ1-1
ASGGVKTEAF
>TRBV2|10|TRBJ2-7
ASSPDRDEQY
>TRBV2|12|TRBJ1-6
ASSERRYNSPLH
>TRBV6-1|12|TRBJ2-1
ATRDIRARDEQF
>TRBV13|14|TRBJ1-2
ASSLELGPGNYGYT
>TRBV6-1|12|TRBJ1-5
ASSGQGYNQPQH
>TRBV11-2|12|TRBJ1-1
ASSFRTANTEAF
>TRBV13|13|TRBJ1-4
ASSLRGSTNEKLF
>TRBV14|17|TRBJ2-7
ASSQDGGGPCARPYEQY
>TRBV10-1|13|TRBJ2-1
ASSDASGVYNEQF
>TRBV27|14|TRBJ2-7
ASSLTAAGWSHEQY
>TRBV5-6|16|TRBJ2-7
ASSLVHSGDTPPYEQY
>TRBV28|16|TRBJ1-5
ASSPHPRQGVDNQPQH
>TRBV27|11|TRBJ1-1
ASAGTGSPVAF
>TRBV19|12|TRBJ1-5
ASRDRGSYQPQH
>TRBV4-2|11|TRBJ1-2
ASSAGARGGYT